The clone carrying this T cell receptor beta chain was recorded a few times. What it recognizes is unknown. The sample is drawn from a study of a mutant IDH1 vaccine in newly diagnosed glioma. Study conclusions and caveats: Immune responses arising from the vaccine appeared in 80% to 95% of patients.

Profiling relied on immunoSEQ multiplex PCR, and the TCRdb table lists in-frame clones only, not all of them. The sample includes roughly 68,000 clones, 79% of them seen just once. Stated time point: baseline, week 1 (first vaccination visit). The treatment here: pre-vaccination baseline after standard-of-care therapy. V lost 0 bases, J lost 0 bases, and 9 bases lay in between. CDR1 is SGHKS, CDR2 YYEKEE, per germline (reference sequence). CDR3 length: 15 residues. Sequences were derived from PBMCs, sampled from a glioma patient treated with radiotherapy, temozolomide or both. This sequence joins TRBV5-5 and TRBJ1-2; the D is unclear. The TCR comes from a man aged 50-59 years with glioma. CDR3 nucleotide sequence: TGTGCCAGCAGCTTGGCCGGGTTGACTAACTATGGCTACACCTTC. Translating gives CASSLAGLTNYGYTF. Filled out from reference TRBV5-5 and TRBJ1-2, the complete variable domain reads DAGVTQSPTHLIKTRGQQVTLRCSPISGHKSVSWYQQVLGQGPQFIFQYYEKEERGRGNFPDRFSARQFPNYSSELNVNALLLGDSALYLCASSLAGLTNYGYTFGSGTRLTVV.